This T cell receptor beta chain appears in the sequencing data of a study of T cells in Graves' hyperthyroidism and ophthalmopathy. Overall study findings and caveats: For ophthalmopathy, model prediction preceded onset by a median roughly 6.3 months.

The study enrolled patients aged 18 to 65 with newly diagnosed hyperthyroidism of under 2 months' duration. Amplified regions were TCR beta CDR3 sequences from RNA transcripts. The TCR CDR3 first-round RT-PCR relied on the HTBI primer set. Via MiXCR, TCRdb re-called the multiplex PCR reads, giving one row per CDR3 protein. The data contain more than 300,000 distinct CDR3 sequences, 13% of them singletons. In its sample, this clonotype was seen many times. What it binds is not known. Trimming cost V 5 bases and J 8 bases, with 15 bases left between them. The CDR3 contains 13 residues. Germline-derived CDR1 and CDR2 are MNHNS and SASEGT.

The chain joins TRBV6-1 to TRBJ1-2; the D gene is possibly TRBD1 (5 bases). Sample: blood. This receptor was obtained from a woman under 30 with Graves' hyperthyroidism. CDR3 sequence: CASSLWGREGYTF. In DNA, the CDR3 is TGTGCCAGCAGTTTGTGGGGGAGGGAAGGCTACACCTTC.